The 19 T cell receptor beta chains given below trace back to one sample, sequenced in a study of blood T cell repertoires in COVID-19. Clones were read by immunoSEQ multiplex PCR, and TCRdb kept only the in-frame ones, dropping some. Of 80,000 to 95,000 clones in the sample, 81% were seen once. The specimen sequenced was peripheral blood. Every receptor here comes from a man older than 75 with active or convalescent COVID-19.

The J gene is TRBJ1-3, the V gene TRBV19, with a weak D call TRBD1 (5 bases). Trimming left V 6 bases short and J 0 bases short, with 15 bases between. CDR1 is LNHDA, CDR2 SQIVND, per germline (reference sequence). The CDR3 has 16 amino acids. Here the CDR3 DNA reads TGTGCCAGTAGAAAGGGGTCCTTCGGCTCTGGAAACACCATATATTTT. Translating gives CASRKGSFGSGNTIYF. Full variable domain (remainder filled in from reference TRBV19 and TRBJ1-3): DGGITQSPKYLFRKEGQNVTLSCEQNLNHDAMYWYRQDPGQGLRLIYYSQIVNDFQKGDIAEGYSVSREKKESFPLTVTSAQKNPTAFYLCASRKGSFGSGNTIYFGEGSWLTVV.

The chain combines TRBV7-2 with TRBJ2-3; maybe TRBD2 (5 bases). With 5 bases removed from V and 5 bases from J, the gap between germline ends came to 14 bases. Per germline, CDR1 SGHTA and CDR2 FQGNSA. This CDR3 spans 14 amino acids. The CDR3 DNA is TGTGCCAGCAGCGACCACACCGGGAAAGATACGCAGTATTTT. Translation: CASSDHTGKDTQYF.

As to this clone: Germline and junction disagree at one end, which may indicate a read error. V gene TRBV6-5 combines with J gene TRBJ1-5; D is ambiguous. This CDR3 spans 13 amino acids. Germline V gives CDR1 MNHEY, CDR2 SVGAGI. As DNA, the CDR3 is TGTGCCAGCAGTGACTCTTCTTATCAGCCCCAGCATTTT. Translating gives CASSDSSYQPQHF.

The CDR3 reads CASSLALGRGGTEAFF. DNA for the CDR3: TGTGCCAGCAGCTTAGCGTTAGGGAGGGGGGGAACTGAAGCTTTCTTT. The chain carries TRBV7-9 and TRBJ1-1, with a tentative D call TRBD1 (6 bases). The V end was cut by 0 bases, the J end by 5 bases, with 16 bases between. CDR3 length: 16 amino acids. Germline CDR1 is SEHNR and CDR2 is FQNEAQ (reference sequence).

The chain combines TRBV7-8 with TRBJ1-1, with TRBD1 matching 7 bases. Germline V gene sequence: CDR1 SGHVS, CDR2 FQNEAQ. J gave up 5 bases and V 3 bases, and 6 bases lay outside the gene matches. This CDR3 spans 14 amino acids. The CDR3 spells CASSFTGVGTEAFF. CDR3 bases: TGTGCCAGCAGCTTTACAGGGGTGGGTACTGAAGCTTTCTTT. The full variable domain, with the rest looked up from reference TRBV7-8 and TRBJ1-1, is GAGVSQSPRYKVAKRGQDVALRCDPISGHVSLFWYQQALGQGPEFLTYFQNEAQLDKSGLPSDRFFAERPEGSVSTLKIQRTQQEDSAVYLCASSFTGVGTEAFFGQGTRLTVV.

The rearrangement joins TRBV6-5 to TRBJ2-5; TRBD1 matches 8 bases. This CDR3 is built from 14 residues. Germline V gives CDR1 MNHEY, CDR2 SVGAGI. Trimming removed 6 bases from V and 10 bases from J; junction bases left unmatched: 13. CDR3 region: CASSWTGLIGDQYF. CDR3 DNA: TGTGCCAGCAGCTGGACAGGGTTAATTGGGGACCAGTACTTC.

DNA for the CDR3: TGTGCCAGCAGGATCCCCGGCAGCGGAGCTTTCTTT. Protein product: CASRIPGSGAFF. The chain combines TRBV6-5 with TRBJ1-1; no clear D. Germline CDR1 and CDR2: MNHEY and SVGAGI. There are 12 residues in the CDR3. V lost 6 bases and J lost 10, with 15 bases in between.

V and J are TRBV28 and TRBJ2-7; TRBD2 matches 10 bases. The germline V gene encodes CDR1 MDHEN and CDR2 SYDVKM. The CDR3 loop spans 15 amino acids. Losses at the gene ends were 6 bases for V and 3 bases for J; bases not matched to a gene: 8. DNA for the CDR3: TGTGCCAGCAGACATACTAGCGGGGCACACTACGAGCAGTACTTC. Its protein is CASRHTSGAHYEQYF.

The CDR3 region has the DNA TGTGCCATCAAACAGGGGGCTCAGGACGGGGAGCTGTTTTTT. Its protein is CAIKQGAQDGELFF. The chain has TRBV10-3 and TRBJ2-2, with 9 bases that match TRBD1. Germline trimming cut 7 bases from V and 7 bases from J; bases unmatched to any gene: 7. The CDR3 covers 14 residues. Germline CDR1 is ENHRY and CDR2 is SYGVKD.

This chain joins TRBV30 and TRBJ1-2, with a possible D match to TRBD1 (6 bases). The CDR3 covers 12 residues. Trimming took 1 base from V and 7 from J, leaving 10 bases between them. Germline CDR1 is GTSNPN and CDR2 is SVGIG (reference sequence). CDR3 loop: CAWSEGGGGYTF. The CDR3 coding sequence is TGTGCCTGGAGTGAAGGGGGTGGTGGCTACACCTTC.

This clone appeared a single time. The chain joins TRBV27 to TRBJ1-1; D remains ambiguous. This CDR3 spans 13 amino acids. Germline-derived CDR1 and CDR2 are MNHEY and SMNVEV (reference sequence). The V end lost 2 bases, the J end lost 6 bases, and 10 bases lay between the germline ends. This CDR3 is CASSLGPVAEAFF. In DNA, the CDR3 is TGTGCCAGCAGTTTAGGGCCCGTTGCTGAAGCTTTCTTT.

The chain carries TRBV2 and TRBJ1-2; 9 nucleotides align to TRBD1. V lost 3 bases and J lost 5; bases outside the gene matches: 7. CDR3 length equals 15 residues. The germline V gene encodes CDR1 SNHLY and CDR2 FYNNEI. The CDR3: CASSEGDRAQYGYTF. The DNA for the CDR3 is TGTGCCAGCAGTGAGGGGGACAGGGCGCAATATGGCTACACCTTC.

The J gene is TRBJ1-5, the V gene TRBV21-1; the D call of TRBD1 is as the table states it, not checked on the DNA. TRBV21-1 is an annotated pseudogene. The CDR3 totals 20 residues. CDR3 protein: CASRAGTGKTVGGPNQPQHF. The CDR3 DNA reads as TGTGCCAGCAGGGCTGGGACAGGGAAAACTGTGGGGGGACCCAATCAGCCCCAGCATTTT.

This chain uses TRBV27 with TRBJ2-7; TRBD2 aligns across 10 bases. The CDR3 runs 14 residues. In germline, CDR1 is MNHEY, CDR2 SMNVEV (reference sequence). V was clipped by 4 bases and J by 3 bases; unmatched bases: 3. The CDR3 loop is CASSYRTSGYEQYF. The CDR3 nucleotides are TGTGCCAGCAGTTACCGGACTAGCGGCTACGAGCAGTACTTC.

A remark on this clone: This sample includes further DNA sequences coding for the same CDR3. J is TRBJ1-6 and V is TRBV12-3 or TRBV12-4; the match to TRBD1 covers 7 bases. The trim removed 5 bases at V and 7 bases at J, leaving 2 bases unmatched. CDR3 length equals 13 residues. Here the CDR3 DNA reads TGTGCCAGCAGTCTGACAGGGAATTCACCCCTCCACTTT. Amino acid sequence: CASSLTGNSPLHF.

The chain combines TRBV30 with TRBJ2-3, with D uncertain. With 2 bases removed from V and 1 base from J, the gap between germline ends came to 10 bases. This CDR3 comprises 14 residues. Looked up from germline, CDR1 is GTSNPN and CDR2 is SVGIG (reference sequence). CDR3 loop: CAWSTGPGTDTQYF. CDR3 nucleotide sequence: TGTGCCTGGAGTACCGGTCCGGGCACAGATACGCAGTATTTT.

This rearrangement joins TRBV19 to TRBJ2-5; the D gene is possibly TRBD2 (5 bases). The CDR3 contains 13 residues. Germline values: CDR1 LNHDA, CDR2 SQIVND (reference sequence). Trimming left V 8 bases short and J 2 bases short, with 12 bases between. CDR3 bases: TGTGCCAGTGGCAGAGGGCTACAAGAGACCCAGTACTTC. It is translated as CASGRGLQETQYF.

J is TRBJ2-1 and V is TRBV28; 7 bases agree with TRBD2. Trimming took 2 bases from V and 0 from J; bases not matched to a gene: 10. The CDR3 has 18 amino acids. Per the germline V gene, CDR1 is MDHEN and CDR2 is SYDVKM. The CDR3 region is CASSLLAGDLHSYNEQFF. The CDR3 DNA reads TGTGCCAGCAGTTTACTGGCGGGGGACCTTCACTCCTACAATGAGCAGTTCTTC. The whole variable domain, remainder taken from reference TRBV28 and TRBJ2-1, is DVKVTQSSRYLVKRTGEKVFLECVQDMDHENMFWYRQDPGLGLRLIYFSYDVKMKEKGDIPEGYSVSREKKERFSLILESASTNQTSMYLCASSLLAGDLHSYNEQFFGPGTRLTVL.

This clone was recorded a few times. The chain is built from TRBV5-6 and TRBJ1-5; 9 bases align to TRBD1. CDR1 is SGHDT and CDR2 is YYEEEE in the germline V gene. CDR3 length: 16 amino acids. Trimming took 1 base from V and 4 from J; bases not matched to a gene: 6. The CDR3 DNA follows: TGTGCCAGCAGCTTGACAGGGGGCTTCCCAAATCAGCCCCAGCATTTT. Its translation: CASSLTGGFPNQPQHF. Full variable domain (remainder filled in from reference TRBV5-6 and TRBJ1-5): DAGVTQSPTHLIKTRGQQVTLRCSPKSGHDTVSWYQQALGQGPQFIFQYYEEEERQRGNFPDRFSGHQFPNYSSELNVNALLLGDSALYLCASSLTGGFPNQPQHFGDGTRLSIL.